This T cell receptor beta chain was captured in a study of T-cell reconstitution after alpha-beta-depleted transplantation in children. Comment on this clonotype: Its antigen remains unidentified.

The germline CDR1 and CDR2 sequences are LNHNV and YYDKDF (reference sequence). CDR3 length: 14 amino acids. The V end was cut by 3 bases, the J end by 3 bases, with 12 bases between. This sample's TCRbeta library carried unique molecular identifier barcodes. One entry per CDR3 protein results from TCRdb running MiXCR on the PCR reads. The sample contains about 980,000 distinct CDR3 sequences, roughly 29% of which appear only once. Study-level findings and limits: There were reportedly several hundred expanded graft clones from which alpha-beta T cells came about two months after transplant.

The rearrangement uses TRBV15 and TRBJ2-7; possibly TRBD1 or TRBD2 for D (5 bases each). The specimen was PBMCs, mostly from graft donor cells, collected 360 days after TCRalphabeta/CD19-depleted stem cell transplant. This receptor was obtained from a boy under three years old who had a stem cell transplant for SCID, so the T cells may come from the graft donor. CDR3 in amino acids: CATSSPGTLYEQYF. For the CDR3, the DNA is TGTGCCACCAGCAGCCCAGGGACCCTCTACGAGCAGTACTTC.